These 22 T cell receptor beta chains were all obtained from the same sample, sequenced in a study of cytomegalovirus exposure and HLA in healthy donors (TCRdb year 2017). Libraries were made using the immunoSEQ multiplex PCR assay. The multiplex PCR relied on a mix of 60 forward primers for TCR Vbeta segments and 13 reverse primers for TCR Jbeta segments. TCRdb took this table from immuneACCESS and kept in-frame rearrangements with V and J called. Such tables lack part of the clones; where checked against another copy, unresolved V genes explain under half of the gap, and the rest is unexplained. The sample's table covers around 63,000 clones. Together, the top ten hold approximately 1.8% of the sample. Input material: PBMCs. Source of these receptors: a woman in her 30s in good health and CMV-seronegative.

This chain joins TRBV19 and TRBJ2-2, with a possible D match to TRBD2 (6 bases). The CDR3 length is 14 residues. Germline V gives CDR1 LNHDA, CDR2 SQIVND (reference sequence). Trimming cost V 8 bases and J 8 bases, with 18 bases left between them. CDR3 in DNA: TGTGCCAGTCAAGCGGGTGAAGACTCGGGGGAGCTGTTTTTT. As protein: CASQAGEDSGELFF.

The V gene is TRBV13, the J gene TRBJ1-1, with TRBD1 matching over 9 bases. CDR3 length: 17 amino acids. After removal of 0 bases from V and 0 bases from J, the junction contained 5 bases not matched to a gene. The germline V gene has CDR1 PRHDT and CDR2 FYEKMQ (reference sequence). CDR3 DNA: TGTGCCAGCAGCTTAGGCGGGACAGGGTCAATGAACACTGAAGCTTTCTTT. Translation: CASSLGGTGSMNTEAFF.

This rearrangement joins TRBV7-6 to TRBJ2-2, with TRBD1 identical over 8 bases. Germline CDR1 reads SGHVS; CDR2 reads FNYEAQ. The CDR3 is 15 amino acids. V shed 2 bases and J 8 bases; nucleotides not matched to a gene: 7. The CDR3 loop is CASSLQGTGAGELFF. CDR3 nucleotides: TGTGCCAGCAGCTTACAAGGGACAGGTGCTGGGGAGCTGTTTTTT.

This chain joins TRBV29-1 and TRBJ1-1; no clear D gene. The CDR3 extends over 15 amino acids. Trimming took off 7 bases at V and 0 bases at J, with 18 bases between the two ends. Germline CDR1 reads SQVTM; CDR2 reads ANQGSEA. CDR3 sequence: CSALGGRTLNTEAFF. CDR3 coding DNA: TGCAGCGCTCTGGGAGGGCGGACCCTGAACACTGAAGCTTTCTTT.

CDR3 sequence reads: CASSFKTTATNEKLFF. The CDR3 DNA is TGTGCCAGCAGCTTCAAGACAACAGCAACTAATGAAAAACTGTTTTTT. V is TRBV13 and J is TRBJ1-4; no clear D. The CDR3 loop spans 16 amino acids. Germline CDR1 and CDR2: PRHDT and FYEKMQ (reference sequence). Between the trimmed V and J ends, which lost 3 bases and 0 bases, there was a span of 11 bases.

The chain recombines TRBV18 with TRBJ2-1; D is unclear. V lost 5 bases to trimming and J lost 1 base, with 15 bases between them. The length of the CDR3 is 16 residues. CDR1 and CDR2 from the germline V gene are KGHSH and LQKENI. The chain's CDR3 is CASSGGTDSSYNEQFF. The CDR3 DNA sequence: TGTGCCAGCTCAGGTGGTACAGATAGTTCCTACAATGAGCAGTTCTTC.

This chain joins TRBV6-5 and TRBJ2-7; D not certain. Trimming took 0 bases from V and 2 from J, leaving 11 bases between them. Per germline, CDR1 MNHEY and CDR2 SVGAGI. The length of the CDR3 is 15 residues. This chain's CDR3 is CASSYSRPGTYEQYF. The CDR3 region has the DNA TGTGCCAGCAGTTACTCGAGGCCCGGAACCTACGAGCAGTACTTC.

The V gene is TRBV7-9, the J gene TRBJ2-5; TRBD1 is a possible D gene (6 bases). Germline values: CDR1 SEHNR, CDR2 FQNEAQ (reference sequence). V was shortened by 6 bases and J by 7 bases, with 18 bases between the two germline ends. The CDR3 has 14 amino acids. The CDR3 coding sequence is TGTGCCAGCAGGGGGGCTCAGGGCGGCGCGACCCAGTACTTC. Protein sequence: CASRGAQGGATQYF.

CDR3 amino acids: CASSSGPGEGYGYTF. The CDR3 nucleotides are TGTGCCAGCAGTTCGGGACCAGGGGAAGGCTATGGCTACACCTTC. The gene calls are TRBV28 and TRBJ1-2, with D maybe TRBD1 (6 bases). This CDR3 has 15 residues. Trimming took off 4 bases at V and 4 bases at J, with 16 bases between the two ends. Per germline, CDR1 MDHEN and CDR2 SYDVKM.

V and J are TRBV29-1 and TRBJ2-5; 7 bases match TRBD1. Germline V gene data show CDR1 as SQVTM and CDR2 as ANQGSEA. The CDR3 is made up of 12 amino acids. Trimming took 7 bases from V and 5 from J; bases not matched to a gene: 7. CDR3 region: CSARQGGETQYF. The CDR3 nucleotides read TGCAGCGCCCGACAGGGTGGGGAGACCCAGTACTTC.

The chain employs TRBV7-3 and TRBJ1-2; TRBD1 agrees at 8 bases. V gave up 5 bases and J gave up 5 bases; unmatched junction bases: 10. Germline values: CDR1 SGHTA, CDR2 FQGTGA. The CDR3 runs 15 residues. Here the CDR3 reads CASSQQGGAGYGYTF. The CDR3, as DNA: TGTGCCAGCAGCCAACAGGGGGGCGCGGGGTATGGCTACACCTTC.

The chain recombines TRBV27 with TRBJ1-5, with TRBD1 matching over 10 bases. Per germline, CDR1 MNHEY and CDR2 SMNVEV (reference sequence). V was clipped by 8 bases and J by 7 bases; unmatched bases: 11. The CDR3 length is 15 residues. CDR3 DNA sequence: TGTGCCAGCGGACGCGCCGGGACAGGGGTCCAGCCCCAGCATTTT. This codes for CASGRAGTGVQPQHF.

This chain joins TRBV18 and TRBJ1-4, with D possibly matching TRBD1 (5 bases). V gave up 1 base and J gave up 7 bases, with 10 bases separating them. The germline CDR1 and CDR2 sequences are KGHSH and LQKENI. The CDR3 has 14 residues. The CDR3 DNA follows: TGTGCCAGCTCACCACAGGGGATTGTTGAAAAACTGTTTTTT. It specifies CASSPQGIVEKLFF.

The V and J genes are TRBV6-5 and TRBJ1-2, with TRBD1 matching 8 bases. CDR3 length equals 13 residues. V shed 2 bases and J 10 bases; nucleotides not matched to a gene: 6. The germline V gene encodes CDR1 MNHEY and CDR2 SVGAGI. Here the CDR3 DNA reads TGTGCCAGCAGTTACCTGACAGGGGACGACTACACCTTC. Amino acid sequence: CASSYLTGDDYTF.

The chain recombines TRBV18 with TRBJ2-7; TRBD2 matches 8 bases. The CDR3 has 16 amino acids. CDR1 KGHSH and CDR2 LQKENI come from the germline V gene. With 3 bases clipped from V and 6 bases from J, the junction kept 13 bases outside the gene matches. The CDR3 DNA is TGTGCCAGCTCACCCACATTGGGCGGGAGGCCGGTCGAGCAGTACTTC. Translating gives CASSPTLGGRPVEQYF.

This chain links TRBV6-5 with TRBJ2-3; TRBD2 is a possible D gene (7 bases). CDR3 length: 11 amino acids. V was shortened by 10 bases and J by 6 bases, with 11 bases between the two germline ends. The germline gives CDR1 MNHEY, CDR2 SVGAGI. The CDR3 sequence is CATEGGDTQYF. The DNA of the CDR3 is TGTGCCACCGAGGGGGGGGATACGCAGTATTTT.

V and J are TRBV19 and TRBJ2-7; tentative D call: TRBD1 (7 bases). Germline V lookup: CDR1 LNHDA, CDR2 SQIVND (reference sequence). V was cut by 10 bases and J by 5 bases, with 18 bases left in between. The CDR3 loop spans 13 amino acids. The CDR3 protein is CATSRQGGDEQYF. CDR3 in DNA: TGTGCCACTTCTAGACAGGGAGGCGACGAGCAGTACTTC.

V is TRBV28 and J is TRBJ2-2, with 9 bases matching TRBD2. There are 16 residues in the CDR3. Germline trimming cut 6 bases from V and 2 bases from J; bases unmatched to any gene: 7. Looked up from germline, CDR1 is MDHEN and CDR2 is SYDVKM. CDR3 sequence reads: CASRTGGRGNTGELFF. The CDR3 bases are TGTGCCAGCAGGACAGGCGGGAGGGGTAACACCGGGGAGCTGTTTTTT.

For the CDR3, the DNA is TGCGCCAGCAGCCAAGTTGGGACAGGGAGGTACACCGGGGAGCTGTTTTTT. Protein: CASSQVGTGRYTGELFF. The gene calls are TRBV4-3 and TRBJ2-2; 9 bases line up with TRBD1. The CDR3 length is 17 residues. CDR1 is LGHNA, CDR2 YSLEER, per germline. V trimming: 1 base; J trimming: 3 bases; junction bases outside the gene matches: 6.

The chain joins TRBV18 to TRBJ1-4; a weak D match, TRBD1 (6 bases). Germline V gene lookup returns CDR1 KGHSH and CDR2 LQKENI. CDR3 length: 16 amino acids. V lost 4 bases and J lost 2, with 14 bases in between. The CDR3 DNA reads TGTGCCAGCTCACTACAGGGCAAAGGGACTAATGAAAAACTGTTTTTT. Protein product: CASSLQGKGTNEKLFF.

This rearrangement joins TRBV15 to TRBJ2-7; D is perhaps TRBD1 (5 bases). Trimming pared 3 bases from V and 4 bases from J, leaving 10 bases between. This CDR3 has 13 residues. The V gene's germline CDR1 is LNHNV and CDR2 YYDKDF (reference sequence). CDR3 DNA: TGTGCCACCAGCAGGGACAAGGGGTACGAGCAGTACTTC. Residues: CATSRDKGYEQYF. Looking up the rest from reference TRBV15 and TRBJ2-7 gives the full variable domain: DAMVIQNPRYQVTQFGKPVTLSCSQTLNHNVMYWYQQKSSQAPKLLFHYYDKDFNNEADTPDNFQSRRPNTSFCFLDIRSPGLGDTAMYLCATSRDKGYEQYFGPGTRLTVT.

This chain joins TRBV6-4 and TRBJ2-1; 11 nucleotides match TRBD2. The CDR3 has 15 residues. The V gene's germline CDR1 is MRHNA and CDR2 SNTAGT. With V trimmed by 3 bases and J by 2 bases, 0 bases remained unmatched. CDR3 amino acids: CASSETSGAYNEQFF. CDR3 in DNA: TGTGCCAGCAGTGAGACTAGCGGGGCCTACAATGAGCAGTTCTTC.